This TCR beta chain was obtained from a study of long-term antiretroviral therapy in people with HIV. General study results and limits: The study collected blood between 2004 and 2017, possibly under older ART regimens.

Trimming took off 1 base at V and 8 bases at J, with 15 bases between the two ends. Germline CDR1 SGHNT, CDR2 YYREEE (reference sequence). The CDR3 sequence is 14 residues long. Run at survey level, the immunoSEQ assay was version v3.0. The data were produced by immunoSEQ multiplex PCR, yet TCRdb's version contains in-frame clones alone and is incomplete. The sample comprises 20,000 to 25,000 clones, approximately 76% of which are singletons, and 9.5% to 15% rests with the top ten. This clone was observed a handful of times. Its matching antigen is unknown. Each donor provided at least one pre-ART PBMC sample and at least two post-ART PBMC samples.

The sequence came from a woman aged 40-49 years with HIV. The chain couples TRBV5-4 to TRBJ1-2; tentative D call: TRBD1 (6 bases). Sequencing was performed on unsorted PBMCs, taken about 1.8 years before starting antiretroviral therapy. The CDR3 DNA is TGTGCCAGCAGCTTGAAAGGGCAAGGGGGAGGCTACACCTTC. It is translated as CASSLKGQGGGYTF.